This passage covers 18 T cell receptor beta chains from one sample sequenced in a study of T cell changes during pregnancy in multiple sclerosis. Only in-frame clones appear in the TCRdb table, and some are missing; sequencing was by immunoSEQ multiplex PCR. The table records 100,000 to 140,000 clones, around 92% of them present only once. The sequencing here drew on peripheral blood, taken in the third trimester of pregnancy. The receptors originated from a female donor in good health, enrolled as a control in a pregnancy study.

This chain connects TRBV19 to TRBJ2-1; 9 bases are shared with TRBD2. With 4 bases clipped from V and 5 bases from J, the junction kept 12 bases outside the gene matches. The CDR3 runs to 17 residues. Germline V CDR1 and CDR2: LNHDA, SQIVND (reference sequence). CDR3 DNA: TGTGCCAGTAGTACCCTGTATAGCGGGGGCGCGGACAATGAGCAGTTCTTC. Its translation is CASSTLYSGGADNEQFF.

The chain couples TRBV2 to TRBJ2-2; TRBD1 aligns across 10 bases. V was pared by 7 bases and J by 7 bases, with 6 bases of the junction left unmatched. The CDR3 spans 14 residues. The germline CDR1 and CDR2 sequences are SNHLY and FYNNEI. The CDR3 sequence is CASKGQGLVGELFF. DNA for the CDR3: TGTGCCAGCAAGGGACAGGGGTTGGTCGGGGAGCTGTTTTTT.

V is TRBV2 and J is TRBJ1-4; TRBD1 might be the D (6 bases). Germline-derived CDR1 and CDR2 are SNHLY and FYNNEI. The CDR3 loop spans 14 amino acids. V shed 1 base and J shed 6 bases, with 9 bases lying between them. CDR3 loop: CASSEGQGHEKLFF. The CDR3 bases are TGTGCCAGCAGTGAAGGGCAGGGGCATGAAAAACTGTTTTTT. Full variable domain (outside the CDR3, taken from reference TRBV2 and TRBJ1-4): EPEVTQTPSHQVTQMGQEVILRCVPISNHLYFYWYRQILGQKVEFLVSFYNNEISEKSEIFDDQFSVERPDGSNFTLKIRSTKLEDSAMYFCASSEGQGHEKLFFGSGTQLSVL.

The CDR3 loop reads CASRLRAGVNTEAFF. DNA of the CDR3: TGTGCCAGCCGACTGAGGGCGGGAGTCAACACTGAAGCTTTCTTT. This chain uses TRBV6-1 with TRBJ1-1; D ambiguous. CDR3 size: 15 residues. V dropped 8 bases and J dropped 2 bases, with 18 bases sitting between them. The germline gives CDR1 MNHNS, CDR2 SASEGT.

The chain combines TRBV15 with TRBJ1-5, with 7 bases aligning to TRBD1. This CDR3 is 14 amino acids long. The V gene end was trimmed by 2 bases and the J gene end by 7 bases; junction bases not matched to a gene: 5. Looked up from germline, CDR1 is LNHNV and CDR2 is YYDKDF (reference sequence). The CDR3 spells CATSRTGAGQPQHF. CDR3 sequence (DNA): TGTGCCACCAGCAGAACAGGGGCTGGCCAGCCCCAGCATTTT.

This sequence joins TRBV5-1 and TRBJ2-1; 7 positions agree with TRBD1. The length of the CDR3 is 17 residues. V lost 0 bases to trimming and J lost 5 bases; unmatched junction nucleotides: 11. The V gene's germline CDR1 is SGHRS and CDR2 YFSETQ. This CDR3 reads CASSLGYRGSLNNEQFF. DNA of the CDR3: TGCGCCAGCAGCTTGGGATACAGGGGTTCTTTGAACAATGAGCAGTTCTTC.

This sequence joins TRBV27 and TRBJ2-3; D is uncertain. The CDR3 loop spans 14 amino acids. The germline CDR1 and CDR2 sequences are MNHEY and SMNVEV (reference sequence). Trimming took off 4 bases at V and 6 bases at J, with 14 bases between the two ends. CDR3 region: CASSSGSPRDTQYF. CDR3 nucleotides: TGTGCCAGCAGTTCCGGCTCTCCGCGGGATACGCAGTATTTT.

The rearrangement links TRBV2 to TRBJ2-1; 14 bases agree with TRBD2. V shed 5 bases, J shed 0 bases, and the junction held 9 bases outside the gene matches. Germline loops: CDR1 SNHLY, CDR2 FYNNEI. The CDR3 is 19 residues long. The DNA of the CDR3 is TGTGCCAGCAGTTTCGAGAGGACTAGCGGGGGGAGCTCCTACAATGAGCAGTTCTTC. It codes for CASSFERTSGGSSYNEQFF.

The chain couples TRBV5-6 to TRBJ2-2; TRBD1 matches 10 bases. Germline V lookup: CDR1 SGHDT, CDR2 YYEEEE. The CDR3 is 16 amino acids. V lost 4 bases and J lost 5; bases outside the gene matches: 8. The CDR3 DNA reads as TGTGCCAGCAGCATACCGGGACAGGGGAAAACCGGGGAGCTGTTTTTT. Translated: CASSIPGQGKTGELFF.

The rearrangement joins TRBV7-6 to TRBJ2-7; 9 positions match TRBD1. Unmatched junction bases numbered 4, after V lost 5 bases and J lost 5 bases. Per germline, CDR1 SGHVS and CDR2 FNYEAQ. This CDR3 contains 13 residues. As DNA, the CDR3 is TGTGCCAGCAGCGCTAGGACAGGGGACGAGCAGTACTTC. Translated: CASSARTGDEQYF.

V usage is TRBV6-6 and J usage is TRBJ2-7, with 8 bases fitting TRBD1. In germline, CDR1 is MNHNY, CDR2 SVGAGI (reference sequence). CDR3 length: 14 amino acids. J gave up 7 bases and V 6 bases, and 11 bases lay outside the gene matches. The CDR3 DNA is TGTGCCAGCAGCCGGACAGGGCTGGAGGATGAGCAGTACTTC. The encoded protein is CASSRTGLEDEQYF.

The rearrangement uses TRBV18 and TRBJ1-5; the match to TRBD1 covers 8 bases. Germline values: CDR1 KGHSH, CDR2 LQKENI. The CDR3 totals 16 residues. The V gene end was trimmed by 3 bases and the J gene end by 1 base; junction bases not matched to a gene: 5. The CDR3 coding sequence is TGTGCCAGCTCACCTGAGGACAGGGCGAGCAATCAGCCCCAGCATTTT. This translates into CASSPEDRASNQPQHF.

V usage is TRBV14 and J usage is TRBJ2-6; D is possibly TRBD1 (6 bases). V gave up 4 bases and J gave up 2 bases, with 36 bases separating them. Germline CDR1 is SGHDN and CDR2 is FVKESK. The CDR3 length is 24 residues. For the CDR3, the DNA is TGTGCCAGCAGCCCATCTATCGCCCTGGGAATTGGGACAATTATTATCCCTGGGGCCAACGTCCTGACTTTC. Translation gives CASSPSIALGIGTIIIPGANVLTF. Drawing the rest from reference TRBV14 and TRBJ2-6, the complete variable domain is EAGVTQFPSHSVIEKGQTVTLRCDPISGHDNLYWYRRVMGKEIKFLLHFVKESKQDESGMPNNRFLAERTGGTYSTLKVQPAELEDSGVYFCASSPSIALGIGTIIIPGANVLTFGAGSRLTVL.

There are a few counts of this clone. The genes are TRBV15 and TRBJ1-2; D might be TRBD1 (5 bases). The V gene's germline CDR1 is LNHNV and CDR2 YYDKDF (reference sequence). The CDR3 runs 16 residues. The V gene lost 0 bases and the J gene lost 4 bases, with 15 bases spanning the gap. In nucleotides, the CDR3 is TGTGCCACCAGCAGAGATGTCGACGGGGGAACCTATGGCTACACCTTC. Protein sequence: CATSRDVDGGTYGYTF.

The CDR3 sequence: CASSVVGSQETQYF. Written as DNA, the CDR3 is TGTGCCAGCAGCGTAGTGGGCAGCCAAGAGACCCAGTACTTC. The chain recombines TRBV9 with TRBJ2-5; D is uncertain. The V and J ends lost 0 bases and 1 base respectively, with 7 bases between them. The CDR3 totals 14 residues. Germline CDR1 is SGDLS and CDR2 is YYNGEE.

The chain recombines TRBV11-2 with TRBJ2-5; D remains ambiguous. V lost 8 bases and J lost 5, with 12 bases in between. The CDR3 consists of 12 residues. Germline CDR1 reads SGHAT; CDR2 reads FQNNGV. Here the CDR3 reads CASGQAVETQYF. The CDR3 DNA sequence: TGTGCCAGCGGGCAGGCCGTCGAGACCCAGTACTTC.

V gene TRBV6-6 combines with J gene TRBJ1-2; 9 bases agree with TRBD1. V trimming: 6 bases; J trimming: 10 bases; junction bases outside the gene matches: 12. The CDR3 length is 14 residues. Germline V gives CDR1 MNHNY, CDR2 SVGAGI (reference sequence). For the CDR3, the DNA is TGTGCCAGCAGCTCGACCCGGGACAGGGTGGACTACACCTTC. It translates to CASSSTRDRVDYTF.

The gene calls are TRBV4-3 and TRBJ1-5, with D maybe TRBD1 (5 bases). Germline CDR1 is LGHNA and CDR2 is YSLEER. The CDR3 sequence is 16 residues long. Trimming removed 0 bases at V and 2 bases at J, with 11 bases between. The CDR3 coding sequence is TGCGCCAGCAGCCAAGAGGGAAAAGGGGGCAATCAGCCCCAGCATTTT. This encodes CASSQEGKGGNQPQHF.